The TCR beta chain under discussion was sequenced for a study of cytomegalovirus exposure and HLA in healthy donors. Study-level findings and limits: Using the classifier, cytomegalovirus status was reportedly diagnosed with high specificity and sensitivity.

The repertoire was sequenced with immunoSEQ multiplex PCR; TCRdb's copy has only in-frame clones and lacks some. Of about 200,000 clones listed, around 86% are singletons. Worth noting for this clone: Its antigen is still unknown.

Germline V lookup: CDR1 SGHDT, CDR2 YYEEEE. The CDR3 is made up of 13 amino acids. V lost 5 bases to trimming and J lost 2 bases, with 10 bases between them. The origin of this receptor is a woman under 30 in good health and CMV-seropositive. The specimen was PBMCs. The chain uses TRBV5-6 and TRBJ1-1; D is undetermined. The chain's CDR3 is CASRAALNTEAFF. The CDR3 DNA reads as TGTGCCAGCAGAGCGGCGTTAAACACTGAAGCTTTCTTT.